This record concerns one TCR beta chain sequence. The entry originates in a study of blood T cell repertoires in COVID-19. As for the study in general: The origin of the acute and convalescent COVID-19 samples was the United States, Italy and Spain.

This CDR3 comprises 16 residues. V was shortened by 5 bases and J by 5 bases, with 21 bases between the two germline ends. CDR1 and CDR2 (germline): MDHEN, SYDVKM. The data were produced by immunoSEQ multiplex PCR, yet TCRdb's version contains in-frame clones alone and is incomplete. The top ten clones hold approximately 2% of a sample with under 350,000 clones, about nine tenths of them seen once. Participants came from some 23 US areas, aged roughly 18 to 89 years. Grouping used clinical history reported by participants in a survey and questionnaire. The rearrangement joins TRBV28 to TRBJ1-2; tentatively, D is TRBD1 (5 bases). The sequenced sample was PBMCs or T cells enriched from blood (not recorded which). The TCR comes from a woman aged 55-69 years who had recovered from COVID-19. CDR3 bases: TGTGCCAGCAGTCTCGGGGGGGGGAAACAATCGTATGGCTACACCTTC. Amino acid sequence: CASSLGGGKQSYGYTF.